The 21 T cell receptor beta chains below were found in one sample sequenced in a study of T cell responses to AZD1222 COVID-19 vaccine. Libraries were prepared by immunoSEQ multiplex PCR; TCRdb keeps only in-frame clonotypes and omits some of them. The profile shows 95,000 to 100,000 clones, 70% to 90% of them singletons. The source was peripheral blood, collected on day 0 of AZD1222 vaccination. Receptors originate from an adult in good health.

The rearrangement joins TRBV7-9 to TRBJ2-1, with D possibly matching TRBD2 (6 bases). Trimming shortened V by 5 bases and J by 0 bases, and 14 bases separated the two germline ends. This CDR3 is built from 16 residues. Germline assignment: CDR1 SEHNR and CDR2 FQNEAQ (reference sequence). CDR3 in amino acids: CASSNSGAGSYNEQFF. As DNA, the CDR3 is TGTGCCAGCAGCAATAGCGGTGCTGGCTCCTACAATGAGCAGTTCTTC.

The rearrangement uses TRBV6-2 or TRBV6-3 and TRBJ1-1; D not certain. The CDR3 extends over 16 amino acids. Germline assignment: CDR1 MNHEY and CDR2 SVGEGT. Trimming pared 3 bases from V and 1 base from J, leaving 15 bases between. In nucleotides, the CDR3 is TGTGCCAGCAGTTATTCGCCACGACGGAAGAACACTGAAGCTTTCTTT. Translated: CASSYSPRRKNTEAFF.

This chain uses TRBV5-1 with TRBJ2-7; a possible D gene is TRBD1 (6 bases). Germline V CDR1 and CDR2: SGHRS, YFSETQ. Trimming cost V 4 bases and J 2 bases, with 16 bases left between them. This CDR3 has 15 amino acids. The CDR3 sequence is CASSVQTGTTYEQYF. CDR3 DNA: TGCGCCAGCAGCGTCCAAACCGGGACAACCTACGAGCAGTACTTC.

This clone was counted between two and nine times. This chain connects TRBV5-6 to TRBJ2-7, with 9 bases identical to TRBD1. The V segment lost 1 base and the J segment 3 bases; nucleotides outside the gene matches: 8. The CDR3 length is 16 residues. CDR1 is SGHDT, CDR2 YYEEEE, per germline. This CDR3 reads CASSLWAGTGSYEQYF. The DNA for the CDR3 is TGTGCCAGCAGCTTGTGGGCCGGGACAGGGAGCTACGAGCAGTACTTC. Together with reference TRBV5-6 and TRBJ2-7, the CDR3 gives the full variable domain: DAGVTQSPTHLIKTRGQQVTLRCSPKSGHDTVSWYQQALGQGPQFIFQYYEEEERQRGNFPDRFSGHQFPNYSSELNVNALLLGDSALYLCASSLWAGTGSYEQYFGPGTRLTVT.

The V gene is TRBV7-2, the J gene TRBJ1-2, with TRBD1 matching 12 bases. V shed 5 bases and J 8 bases; nucleotides not matched to a gene: 6. Germline V gives CDR1 SGHTA, CDR2 FQGNSA. The CDR3 length is 14 residues. The CDR3 is CASSEGQGARGYTF. DNA for the CDR3: TGTGCCAGCAGCGAGGGACAGGGGGCCAGGGGCTACACCTTC.

The chain is built from TRBV6-5 and TRBJ1-6; D is undetermined. CDR1 and CDR2 (germline): MNHEY, SVGAGI. Deletions cut 2 bases from V and 7 bases from J, with 6 bases between. This CDR3 has 13 residues. CDR3 sequence (DNA): TGTGCCAGCAGTTACGGCAGGAATTCACCCCTCCACTTT. Translating it yields CASSYGRNSPLHF.

The chain uses TRBV7-2 and TRBJ2-2; a possible D gene is TRBD2 (8 bases). This CDR3 spans 16 amino acids. V lost 4 bases and J lost 3, with 15 bases in between. CDR1 SGHTA and CDR2 FQGNSA come from the germline V gene. CDR3 nucleotide sequence: TGTGCCAGCAGCTCAACCGGGAGGGGGCACACCGGGGAGCTGTTTTTT. Residues: CASSSTGRGHTGELFF. The full variable domain, with the rest looked up from reference TRBV7-2 and TRBJ2-2, is GAGVSQSPSNKVTEKGKDVELRCDPISGHTALYWYRQSLGQGLEFLIYFQGNSAPDKSGLPSDRFSAERTGGSVSTLTIQRTQQEDSAVYLCASSSTGRGHTGELFFGEGSRLTVL.

The chain links TRBV7-9 to TRBJ2-3; D not resolved. The CDR3 is 14 amino acids. The germline CDR1 and CDR2 sequences are SEHNR and FQNEAQ (reference sequence). Trimming stripped 2 bases from V and 4 bases from J, with 10 bases between. The CDR3 DNA reads TGTGCCAGCAGCTTAACGGCGAACGCAGATACGCAGTATTTT. Translating it yields CASSLTANADTQYF.

This rearrangement joins TRBV9 to TRBJ1-4; the D gene is possibly TRBD1 (6 bases). The ends were cut back, 5 bases at V and 0 bases at J, with 14 bases in the middle. The CDR3 is made up of 16 amino acids. Germline V lookup: CDR1 SGDLS, CDR2 YYNGEE. In DNA, the CDR3 is TGTGCCAGCAGTTGGGGGCAGGACACAACTAATGAAAAACTGTTTTTT. It encodes CASSWGQDTTNEKLFF.

The chain joins TRBV7-9 to TRBJ2-1; TRBD1 aligns across 8 bases. This CDR3 has 15 residues. Losses at the gene ends were 1 base for V and 5 bases for J; bases not matched to a gene: 4. Germline values: CDR1 SEHNR, CDR2 FQNEAQ (reference sequence). The chain's CDR3 is CASSLVQGANNEQFF. For the CDR3, the DNA is TGTGCCAGCAGCTTAGTTCAGGGGGCGAACAATGAGCAGTTCTTC.

The rearrangement uses TRBV7-8 and TRBJ1-3; D unclear. The germline V and J ends were trimmed by 5 bases and 4 bases, with 9 bases remaining between them. Per germline, CDR1 SGHVS and CDR2 FQNEAQ. The length of the CDR3 is 13 residues. The chain's CDR3 is CASSPGGGNTIYF. DNA of the CDR3: TGTGCCAGCAGCCCGGGAGGAGGAAACACCATATATTTT.

This sequence joins TRBV28 and TRBJ2-7; D might be TRBD1 (6 bases). The CDR3 is 13 amino acids. Trimming took off 9 bases at V and 4 bases at J, with 16 bases between the two ends. Looked up from germline, CDR1 is MDHEN and CDR2 is SYDVKM. The CDR3 coding sequence is TGTGCCAGTAACCCCGGGACACAGTACGAGCAGTACTTC. Translated: CASNPGTQYEQYF.

J is TRBJ1-2 and V is TRBV6-2 or TRBV6-3, with 7 bases aligning to TRBD1. From germline, CDR1 is MNHEY and CDR2 SVGEGT. The length of the CDR3 is 14 residues. V dropped 8 bases and J dropped 8; count of bases not matched to a gene: 14. The CDR3 protein is CASGPDRTVNGYTF. Here the CDR3 DNA reads TGTGCCAGCGGCCCGGACAGGACGGTAAACGGCTACACCTTC.

The chain uses TRBV7-8 and TRBJ2-3; 8 bases map to TRBD2. Germline values: CDR1 SGHVS, CDR2 FQNEAQ. The CDR3 contains 16 residues. Trimming took 5 bases from V and 1 from J; bases not matched to a gene: 8. CDR3: CASSLATSVGTDTQYF. CDR3 nucleotide sequence: TGTGCCAGCAGCCTCGCGACTAGCGTTGGCACAGATACGCAGTATTTT.

CDR3 protein: CASTLTGAEPQHF. In DNA form, the CDR3 reads TGTGCCAGCACCTTGACAGGGGCTGAGCCCCAGCATTTT. The chain recombines TRBV12-3 or TRBV12-4 with TRBJ1-5; TRBD1 aligns across 8 bases. The CDR3 covers 13 residues. Trimming cost V 7 bases and J 8 bases; bases outside gene matches: 7.

This chain connects TRBV19 to TRBJ1-5; TRBD1 matches at 7 bases. The CDR3 is 13 amino acids. Germline lookup yields CDR1 LNHDA and CDR2 SQIVND (reference sequence). Germline trimming cut 3 bases from V and 9 bases from J; bases unmatched to any gene: 5. As DNA, the CDR3 is TGTGCCAGTAGTATTCAGGGGGGCGGGCCCCAGCATTTT. The encoded protein is CASSIQGGGPQHF.

The chain couples TRBV4-2 to TRBJ2-1; 10 bases fit TRBD2. V dropped 0 bases and J dropped 4; count of bases not matched to a gene: 9. CDR1 and CDR2 from the germline V gene are LGHNA and YNFKEQ. This CDR3 is built from 18 residues. In DNA form, the CDR3 reads TGTGCCAGCAGCCAAGAACCCTCGACTAGCGGGTTTTACAATGAGCAGTTCTTC. Translation gives CASSQEPSTSGFYNEQFF.

The chain joins TRBV3-1 (or the pseudogene TRBV3-2) to TRBJ1-4; TRBD1 matches at 8 bases. CDR1 is LGHDT and CDR2 is YNNKEL in the germline V gene (reference sequence). The V segment lost 5 bases and the J segment 3 bases; nucleotides outside the gene matches: 5. This CDR3 contains 15 residues. CDR3 sequence: CASSVRTGSNEKLFF. For the CDR3, the DNA is TGTGCCAGCAGCGTTCGGACAGGGTCTAATGAAAAACTGTTTTTT.

V is TRBV21-1 and J is TRBJ1-2. TRBV21-1 is an annotated pseudogene. The length of the CDR3 is 14 residues. The CDR3 region is CASSKDGSDNGYTF. In nucleotides, the CDR3 is TGTGCCAGCAGCAAAGATGGCAGCGACAATGGCTACACCTTC.

The gene calls are TRBV27 and TRBJ1-1; D unresolved. The CDR3 is made up of 13 amino acids. The ends were cut back, 4 bases at V and 5 bases at J, with 11 bases in the middle. Looked up from germline, CDR1 is MNHEY and CDR2 is SMNVEV (reference sequence). CDR3 DNA sequence: TGTGCCAGCAGTTCAAGGGTGGTAACTGAAGCTTTCTTT. Translated, it gives CASSSRVVTEAFF.

This clone has only a few counts. This chain uses TRBV9 with TRBJ2-5; possible D gene TRBD2, 5 bases. CDR3 length equals 14 residues. V was pared by 3 bases and J by 9 bases, with 18 bases between. The V gene's germline CDR1 is SGDLS and CDR2 YYNGEE. The CDR3 sequence is CASSGRANTGAQYF. CDR3 in DNA: TGTGCCAGCAGCGGTCGGGCAAACACCGGGGCCCAGTACTTC.